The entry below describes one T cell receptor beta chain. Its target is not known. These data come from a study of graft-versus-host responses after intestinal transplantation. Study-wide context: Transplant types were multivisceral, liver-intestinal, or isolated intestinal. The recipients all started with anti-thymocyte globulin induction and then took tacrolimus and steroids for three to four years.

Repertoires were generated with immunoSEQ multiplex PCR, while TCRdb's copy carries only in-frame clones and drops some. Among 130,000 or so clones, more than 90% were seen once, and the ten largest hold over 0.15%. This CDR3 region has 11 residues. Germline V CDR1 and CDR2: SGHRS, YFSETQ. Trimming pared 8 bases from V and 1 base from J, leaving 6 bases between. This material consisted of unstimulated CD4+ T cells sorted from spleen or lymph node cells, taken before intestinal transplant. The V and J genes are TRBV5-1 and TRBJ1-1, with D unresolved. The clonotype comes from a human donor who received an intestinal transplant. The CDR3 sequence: CASAKNTEAFF. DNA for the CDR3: TGCGCCAGTGCAAAGAACACTGAAGCTTTCTTT.